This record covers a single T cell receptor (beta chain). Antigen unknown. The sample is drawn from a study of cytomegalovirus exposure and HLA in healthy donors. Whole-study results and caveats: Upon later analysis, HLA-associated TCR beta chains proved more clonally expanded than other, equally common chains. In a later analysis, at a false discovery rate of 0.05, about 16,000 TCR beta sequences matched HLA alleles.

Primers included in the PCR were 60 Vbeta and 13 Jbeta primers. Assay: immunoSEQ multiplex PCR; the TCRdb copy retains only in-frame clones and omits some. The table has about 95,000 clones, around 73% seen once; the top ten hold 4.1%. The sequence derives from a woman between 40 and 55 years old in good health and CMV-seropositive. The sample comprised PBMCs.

The CDR3: CASSEGAGEGYEQYF. CDR3 DNA: TGTGCCAGCAGTGAGGGAGCGGGAGAGGGGTACGAGCAGTACTTC. The chain couples TRBV28 to TRBJ2-7; TRBD2 matches at 8 bases. CDR1 is MDHEN and CDR2 is SYDVKM in the germline V gene. V dropped 5 bases and J dropped 4; count of bases not matched to a gene: 10. The CDR3 runs 15 residues.